This T cell receptor (beta chain) was recovered during a study of Ad26.COV2.S vaccination and SARS-CoV-2 variants. Study results and caveats: Following vaccination, spike-specific CD8+ and CD4+ T cell responses reportedly exhibited substantial breadth.

Generated by immunoSEQ multiplex PCR, the TCRdb table keeps only in-frame clones and is missing some. The sample holds 350,000 to 500,000 clones, around nine tenths seen once. Treatment noted: some 20 received Ad26.COV2.S at low or high dose, single or two shots; about 5 received placebo; per-sample allocation not given. Material that was analyzed had been drawn on day 63 after the first vaccine or placebo injection. The vaccine delivered Wuhan-strain SARS-CoV-2 spike through an Ad26 vector. Comment on this clone: The antigen is undetermined.

The TCR sequence derives from a person between 18 and 65 years old who received the Ad26.COV2.S COVID-19 vaccine or a placebo. The source material was peripheral blood, sampled in a trial of Ad26.COV2.S vaccine versus placebo.

The CDR3 protein is CASSPPGTGRRTDTQYF. For the CDR3, the DNA is TGTGCCAGCAGCCCTCCTGGGACAGGACGCCGCACAGATACGCAGTATTTT. The genes are TRBV7-6 and TRBJ2-3, with 8 positions matching TRBD1. The CDR3 has 17 residues. Trimming removed 5 bases from V and 1 base from J; junction bases left unmatched: 11. Germline V gene sequence: CDR1 SGHVS, CDR2 FNYEAQ.